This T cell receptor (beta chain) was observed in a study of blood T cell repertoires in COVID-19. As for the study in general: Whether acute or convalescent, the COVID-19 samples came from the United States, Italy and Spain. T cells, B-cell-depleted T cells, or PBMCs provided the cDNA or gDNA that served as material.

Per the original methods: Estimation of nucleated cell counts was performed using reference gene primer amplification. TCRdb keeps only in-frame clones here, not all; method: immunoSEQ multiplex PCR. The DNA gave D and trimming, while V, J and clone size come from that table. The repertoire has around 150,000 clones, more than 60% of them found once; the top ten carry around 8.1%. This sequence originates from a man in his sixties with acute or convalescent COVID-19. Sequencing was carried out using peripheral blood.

The CDR3 nucleotides read TGTGCCAGCAGCCGAGACAGGGGGAGTGAAAAACTGTTTTTT. Translating it yields CASSRDRGSEKLFF. The chain employs TRBV3-1 (or the pseudogene TRBV3-2) and TRBJ1-4; the match to TRBD1 covers 9 bases. J gave up 7 bases and V 4 bases, and 4 bases lay outside the gene matches. The CDR3 length is 14 residues. The germline CDR1 and CDR2 sequences are LGHDT and YNNKEL (reference sequence).